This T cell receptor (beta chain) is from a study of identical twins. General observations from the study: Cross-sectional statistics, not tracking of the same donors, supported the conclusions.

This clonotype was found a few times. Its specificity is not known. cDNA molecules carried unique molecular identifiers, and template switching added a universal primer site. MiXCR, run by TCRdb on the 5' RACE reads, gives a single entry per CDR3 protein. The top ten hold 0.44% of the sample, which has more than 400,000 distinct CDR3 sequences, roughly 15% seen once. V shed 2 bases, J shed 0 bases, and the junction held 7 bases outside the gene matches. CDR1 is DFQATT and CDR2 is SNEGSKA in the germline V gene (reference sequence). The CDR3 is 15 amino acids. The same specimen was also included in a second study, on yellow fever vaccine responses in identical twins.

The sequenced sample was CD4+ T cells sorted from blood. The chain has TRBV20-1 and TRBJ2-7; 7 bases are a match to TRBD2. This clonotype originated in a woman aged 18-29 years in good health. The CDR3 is CSARPLAVSSYEQYF. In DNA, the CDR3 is TGCAGTGCTAGACCGCTAGCGGTAAGCTCCTACGAGCAGTACTTC.